What follows are 11 T cell receptor beta chains derived from one specimen sequenced in a study of cytomegalovirus exposure and HLA in healthy donors. The PCR employed 60 Vbeta primers together with 13 Jbeta primers. Measured with immunoSEQ multiplex PCR; TCRdb has only the in-frame clones, and not every one. The table lists around 150,000 clones, roughly 75% of them singletons. Material for sequencing was PBMCs. These receptors were taken from a man between 18 and 29 years old in good health and CMV-seronegative.

The V call is TRBV12-5, the J call TRBJ1-5; D is ambiguous. This CDR3 has 17 amino acids. Germline lookup yields CDR1 LGHNT and CDR2 FRNRAP. V was cut by 1 base and J by 2 bases, with 15 bases left in between. The CDR3 loop is CASGLGAATEGNQPQHF. The CDR3 region has the DNA TGTGCTAGTGGTTTGGGGGCAGCCACGGAGGGCAATCAGCCCCAGCATTTT.

J is TRBJ2-5 and V is TRBV6-6; TRBD2 might be the D (6 bases). The DNA end is a closer match to TRBJ2-7, so the J assignment may be wrong. CDR1 is MNHNY, CDR2 SVGAGI, per germline (reference sequence). The CDR3 totals 14 residues. CDR3 residues: CASSYSRRDYEQYF. In nucleotides, the CDR3 is TGTGCCAGCAGTTACTCACGGAGGGACTACGAGCAGTACTTC.

This chain connects TRBV7-2 to TRBJ1-1, with D unclear. V gave up 2 bases and J gave up 4 bases, with 5 bases separating them. The germline gives CDR1 SGHTA, CDR2 FQGNSA. The length of the CDR3 is 12 residues. CDR3 loop: CASSLRGTEAFF. The CDR3 DNA is TGTGCCAGCAGCTTACGGGGCACTGAAGCTTTCTTT.

The rearrangement joins TRBV2 to TRBJ2-7; a possible D gene is TRBD1 (7 bases). Germline V gene lookup returns CDR1 SNHLY and CDR2 FYNNEI. The CDR3 is 14 residues long. Trimming pared 1 base from V and 5 bases from J, leaving 12 bases between. The DNA of the CDR3 is TGTGCCAGCAGTGAAGTGGGCAGGGGGGACGAGCAGTACTTC. It encodes CASSEVGRGDEQYF.

The genes are TRBV2 and TRBJ2-1, with TRBD2 as a possible D gene (5 bases). The V gene's germline CDR1 is SNHLY and CDR2 FYNNEI. The V end was cut by 8 bases, the J end by 7 bases, with 9 bases between. The CDR3 sequence is 11 residues long. The CDR3 reads CASVRENEQFF. The CDR3, as DNA: TGTGCCAGCGTCCGGGAAAATGAGCAGTTCTTC.

The gene calls are TRBV9 and TRBJ2-7; TRBD2 matches at 7 bases. Germline V CDR1 and CDR2: SGDLS, YYNGEE. This CDR3 contains 15 residues. The V and J ends lost 3 bases and 3 bases, in that order; junction bases with no gene match: 9. This CDR3 reads CASSGWEGSVYEQYF. In DNA, the CDR3 is TGTGCCAGCAGCGGTTGGGAGGGGTCTGTCTACGAGCAGTACTTC.

This clone was detected once. The chain is built from TRBV6-5 and TRBJ2-7, with 8 nucleotides matching TRBD1. Germline V gene data show CDR1 as MNHEY and CDR2 as SVGAGI. The CDR3 extends over 15 amino acids. V shed 4 bases, J shed 2 bases, and the junction held 7 bases outside the gene matches. The CDR3 is CASSSGHRGAYEQYF. The CDR3, as DNA: TGTGCCAGCAGTTCCGGACACAGGGGGGCCTACGAGCAGTACTTC.

The rearrangement links TRBV6-1 to TRBJ2-7, with 7 bases identical to TRBD2. Germline-derived CDR1 and CDR2 are MNHNS and SASEGT. J gave up 0 bases and V 3 bases, and 5 bases lay outside the gene matches. CDR3 length: 15 residues. The CDR3 reads CASSESVAGSYEQYF. CDR3 DNA: TGTGCCAGCAGTGAGAGTGTAGCGGGCTCCTACGAGCAGTACTTC.

A few counts support this clone. This sequence joins TRBV7-9 and TRBJ2-7, with 16 positions matching TRBD2. This CDR3 comprises 17 residues. Looked up from germline, CDR1 is SEHNR and CDR2 is FQNEAQ (reference sequence). The V and J ends lost 8 bases and 0 bases, in that order; junction bases with no gene match: 7. The CDR3 loop is CASGGTSGRVSSYEQYF. DNA for the CDR3: TGTGCCAGCGGAGGGACTAGCGGGAGGGTAAGCTCCTACGAGCAGTACTTC.

The V call is TRBV6-5, the J call TRBJ1-4; D is possibly TRBD1 (5 bases). This CDR3 region has 14 residues. Germline V gene data show CDR1 as MNHEY and CDR2 as SVGAGI. V lost 6 bases and J 8 bases, leaving 16 bases between the germline ends. The CDR3 is CASSPGWGGEKLFF. CDR3 DNA: TGTGCCAGCAGCCCAGGGTGGGGTGGGGAAAAACTGTTTTTT.

This clone was seen just once. The chain couples TRBV10-3 to TRBJ2-2; 7 nucleotides agree with TRBD1. Germline CDR1 and CDR2: ENHRY and SYGVKD. The CDR3 runs 15 residues. V gave up 8 bases and J gave up 7 bases; unmatched junction bases: 13. CDR3 loop: CAIPNEGAPGGELFF. The CDR3 nucleotides are TGTGCCATCCCGAACGAGGGGGCGCCCGGCGGGGAGCTGTTTTTT.